This TCR beta chain was sequenced in a study of T cells in Graves' hyperthyroidism and ophthalmopathy. RNA transcripts gave rise to amplified TCR beta CDR3 regions. The primer set for the first-round RT-PCR of the TCR CDR3 was HTBI. From the multiplex PCR reads, TCRdb called clonotypes with MiXCR, one entry per CDR3 protein. Of 250,000 or so distinct CDR3 sequences detected, 13% to 15% appear once; the ten largest clones hold about 14%. Overall study findings and caveats: The model predicted ophthalmopathy a median approximately 6 months before onset.

It was less than 13 ml of fresh peripheral blood that supplied the PBMCs. This clonotype appeared many times. As yet, its antigen is unknown. This receptor was taken from a woman between 35 and 50 years old with Graves' hyperthyroidism that later progressed to Graves' ophthalmopathy. The sequenced sample was blood.

This CDR3 is CASSPQDVGEQYF. DNA for the CDR3: TGTGCCAGCAGCCCCCAAGATGTGGGCGAGCAGTACTTC. The chain combines TRBV5-6 with TRBJ2-7; no clear D. V lost 4 bases and J lost 6, with 14 bases in between. The CDR3 is 13 amino acids. The germline V gene encodes CDR1 SGHDT and CDR2 YYEEEE. Supplemented by reference TRBV5-6 and TRBJ2-7, the full variable domain reads DAGVTQSPTHLIKTRGQQVTLRCSPKSGHDTVSWYQQALGQGPQFIFQYYEEEERQRGNFPDRFSGHQFPNYSSELNVNALLLGDSALYLCASSPQDVGEQYFGPGTRLTVT.